The next 27 T cell receptor beta chains were all read from a single sample in a study of T cells in tumors after PD-1 blockade. TCRdb's copy holds only in-frame clones and misses some; the assay was immunoSEQ multiplex PCR. Here the sample spans over 30,000 clones, about three quarters being singletons. Sequences were derived from PBMCs, sampled before anti-PD-1 treatment. Receptors were obtained from a human donor with basal cell carcinoma.

The chain joins TRBV2 to TRBJ1-6; no clear D gene. Trimming took off 7 bases at V and 13 bases at J, with 17 bases between the two ends. Germline CDR1 and CDR2: SNHLY and FYNNEI. The CDR3 runs to 13 residues. CDR3 sequence: CASKFRQVGPLHF. The CDR3 DNA reads TGTGCCAGCAAGTTCAGACAAGTAGGTCCCCTCCACTTT.

This chain uses TRBV12-5 with TRBJ2-6, with D possibly being TRBD2 (5 bases). Germline V gene data show CDR1 as LGHNT and CDR2 as FRNRAP. Trimming stripped 1 base from V and 0 bases from J, with 10 bases between. The CDR3 loop spans 17 amino acids. The CDR3 spells CASGLGYGNSGANVLTF. The CDR3 coding sequence is TGTGCTAGTGGTTTGGGGTACGGGAACTCTGGGGCCAACGTCCTGACTTTC.

This chain uses TRBV7-9 with TRBJ2-3; D is perhaps TRBD2 (6 bases). Germline V gene lookup returns CDR1 SEHNR and CDR2 FQNEAQ (reference sequence). CDR3 length: 15 amino acids. V dropped 2 bases and J dropped 9 bases, with 18 bases sitting between them. Here the CDR3 DNA reads TGTGCCAGCAGCTTAAAGGAACCCGGGACTTCCACGCAGTATTTT. Amino acids: CASSLKEPGTSTQYF. Full variable domain (remainder filled in from reference TRBV7-9 and TRBJ2-3): DTGVSQNPRHKITKRGQNVTFRCDPISEHNRLYWYRQTLGQGPEFLTYFQNEAQLEKSRLLSDRFSAERPKGSFSTLEIQRTEQGDSAMYLCASSLKEPGTSTQYFGPGTRLTVL.

CDR3 loop: CATRRGQAGYEQYF. The CDR3 DNA reads TGTGCTACCCGCCGGGGACAGGCGGGATACGAGCAGTACTTC. The chain joins TRBV6-5 to TRBJ2-7; 8 positions agree with TRBD1. The CDR3 extends over 14 amino acids. CDR1 MNHEY and CDR2 SVGAGI come from the germline V gene.

This clone turned up a few times. V usage is TRBV2 and J usage is TRBJ1-6, with a possible D match to TRBD1 (6 bases). Germline V lookup: CDR1 SNHLY, CDR2 FYNNEI. V lost 7 bases, J lost 11 bases, and 21 bases lay in between. The CDR3 is 15 residues long. The CDR3 region is CASNKLTGGRPPLHF. CDR3 nucleotide sequence: TGTGCCAGCAACAAGCTGACGGGGGGGCGACCACCCCTCCACTTT.

V is TRBV15 and J is TRBJ1-2; D gene unclear. CDR1 and CDR2 from the germline V gene are LNHNV and YYDKDF (reference sequence). Between the trimmed V and J ends, which lost 1 base and 0 bases, there was a span of 15 bases. This CDR3 is 17 amino acids long. The CDR3 sequence is CATSRGPEEGANYGYTF. CDR3 bases: TGTGCCACCAGCAGAGGTCCGGAGGAGGGCGCTAACTATGGCTACACCTTC. Combining the CDR3 with reference TRBV15 and TRBJ1-2 gives the whole variable domain DAMVIQNPRYQVTQFGKPVTLSCSQTLNHNVMYWYQQKSSQAPKLLFHYYDKDFNNEADTPDNFQSRRPNTSFCFLDIRSPGLGDTAMYLCATSRGPEEGANYGYTFGSGTRLTVV.

V usage is TRBV7-2 and J usage is TRBJ2-7; perhaps TRBD1 as D (6 bases). The CDR3 is made up of 15 amino acids. CDR1 is SGHTA and CDR2 is FQGNSA in the germline V gene. The V gene lost 5 bases and the J gene lost 1 base, with 15 bases spanning the gap. CDR3 region: CASSIPGTLSYEQYF. The CDR3 DNA follows: TGTGCCAGCAGCATACCCGGGACACTATCCTACGAGCAGTACTTC.

CDR3 sequence: CASSDQGRVQGYEQYF. The CDR3 nucleotides are TGTGCCAGCAGTGATCAGGGCCGGGTGCAGGGCTACGAGCAGTACTTC. V gene TRBV25-1 combines with J gene TRBJ2-7; D may be TRBD1 (5 bases). The CDR3 spans 16 residues. Trimming pared 3 bases from V and 3 bases from J, leaving 18 bases between. Germline loops: CDR1 MGHDK, CDR2 SYGVNS.

The chain recombines TRBV7-9 with TRBJ2-3; D is unresolved. CDR3 size: 11 residues. CDR1 and CDR2 from the germline V gene are SEHNR and FQNEAQ (reference sequence). The ends were cut back, 4 bases at V and 2 bases at J, with 1 base in the middle. The chain's CDR3 is CASSSTDTQYF. The CDR3, as DNA: TGTGCCAGCAGCTCCACAGATACGCAGTATTTT.

The chain joins TRBV11-1 to TRBJ2-3; D possibly corresponds to TRBD2 (5 bases). There are 15 residues in the CDR3. Germline V gene sequence: CDR1 SGHAT, CDR2 FQDESV (reference sequence). Trimming took 0 bases from V and 0 from J, leaving 7 bases between them. The CDR3 here is CASSLAGESTDTQYF. The CDR3 DNA is TGTGCCAGCAGCTTAGCGGGAGAAAGCACAGATACGCAGTATTTT.

The genes are TRBV2 and TRBJ2-3; D may be TRBD1 or TRBD2 (5 bases each). V gave up 7 bases and J gave up 0 bases, with 11 bases separating them. CDR1 is SNHLY, CDR2 FYNNEI, per germline. The CDR3 consists of 14 residues. The CDR3 DNA sequence: TGTGCCAGCACCGGGACCCAAAGCACAGATACGCAGTATTTT. Translation gives CASTGTQSTDTQYF.

V usage is TRBV28 and J usage is TRBJ2-3; D possibly corresponds to TRBD2 (6 bases). The CDR3 spans 15 residues. The germline V and J ends were trimmed by 6 bases and 4 bases, with 17 bases remaining between them. Germline lookup yields CDR1 MDHEN and CDR2 SYDVKM. DNA for the CDR3: TGTGCCAGCAGCAGCGGAGGGACTGGGTCAGATACGCAGTATTTT. Residues: CASSSGGTGSDTQYF.

The chain couples TRBV18 to TRBJ2-1; 12 nucleotides line up with TRBD2. Germline lookup yields CDR1 KGHSH and CDR2 LQKENI. Trimming took 2 bases from V and 3 from J; bases not matched to a gene: 8. The CDR3 consists of 18 residues. The CDR3 nucleotides read TGTGCCAGCTCACCAGAGCCACTAGCGGGAGGCCTCTACAATGAGCAGTTCTTC. It translates to CASSPEPLAGGLYNEQFF.

This clone was seen just once. This sequence joins TRBV11-3 and TRBJ2-3; 11 bases agree with TRBD2. The CDR3 runs 16 residues. V gave up 1 base and J gave up 5 bases; unmatched junction bases: 5. Per germline, CDR1 SGHNT and CDR2 YENEEA. This CDR3 reads CASSLASTSGGDTQYF. The CDR3 DNA follows: TGTGCCAGCAGCTTAGCCTCTACTAGCGGGGGAGATACGCAGTATTTT.

This clone was counted only a few times. The V and J genes are TRBV11-3 and TRBJ1-1, with a tentative D call TRBD1 (5 bases). This CDR3 is built from 12 residues. Germline assignment: CDR1 SGHNT and CDR2 YENEEA. Trimming pared 6 bases from V and 6 bases from J, leaving 11 bases between. As DNA, the CDR3 is TGTGCCAGCAGTTTACAAGGGGCTGAAGCTTTCTTT. Translated: CASSLQGAEAFF.

The CDR3 here is CASSFQSGNTEAFF. The DNA for the CDR3 is TGCGCCAGCAGCTTCCAATCCGGAAACACTGAAGCTTTCTTT. The chain employs TRBV5-1 and TRBJ1-1; D uncertain. V was clipped by 2 bases and J by 2 bases, with 10 bases between them. Germline values: CDR1 SGHRS, CDR2 YFSETQ. The CDR3 sequence is 14 residues long.

V gene TRBV19 combines with J gene TRBJ2-2; D remains ambiguous. V lost 5 bases to trimming and J lost 3 bases, with 16 bases between them. The CDR3 sequence is 16 residues long. CDR1 is LNHDA and CDR2 is SQIVND in the germline V gene (reference sequence). This CDR3 is CASSVRRSMDTGELFF. CDR3 sequence (DNA): TGTGCCAGTAGTGTCCGCCGGTCAATGGACACCGGGGAGCTGTTTTTT. Full variable domain (remainder filled in from reference TRBV19 and TRBJ2-2): DGGITQSPKYLFRKEGQNVTLSCEQNLNHDAMYWYRQDPGQGLRLIYYSQIVNDFQKGDIAEGYSVSREKKESFPLTVTSAQKNPTAFYLCASSVRRSMDTGELFFGEGSRLTVL.

This chain joins TRBV10-3 and TRBJ2-7, with 10 bases identical to TRBD2. Germline V gene data show CDR1 as ENHRY and CDR2 as SYGVKD. The CDR3 contains 15 residues. Trimming removed 2 bases from V and 4 bases from J; junction bases left unmatched: 5. CDR3: CAISEDSGGRYEQYF. The CDR3 coding sequence is TGTGCCATCAGTGAGGATAGCGGGGGGAGGTACGAGCAGTACTTC.

The count of this clone is one. The V gene is TRBV3-1 (or the pseudogene TRBV3-2), the J gene TRBJ1-2; no clear D gene. The germline gives CDR1 LGHDT, CDR2 YNNKEL (reference sequence). Trimming stripped 0 bases from V and 2 bases from J, with 10 bases between. The CDR3 extends over 15 amino acids. CDR3 loop: CASSQEEQLNYGYTF. Written as DNA, the CDR3 is TGTGCCAGCAGCCAAGAAGAACAGCTCAACTATGGCTACACCTTC.

This chain links TRBV5-1 with TRBJ2-7; D tentatively fits TRBD1 or TRBD2 (5 bases each). The V gene lost 0 bases and the J gene lost 2 bases, with 12 bases spanning the gap. There are 15 residues in the CDR3. CDR1 SGHRS and CDR2 YFSETQ come from the germline V gene. CDR3 region: CASSLGAGRTYEQYF. CDR3 DNA: TGCGCCAGCAGCTTGGGGGCAGGGAGAACCTACGAGCAGTACTTC.

About this clone: This may stem from a read error, because a much larger clone lies one nucleotide away. The rearrangement joins TRBV2 to TRBJ1-1; TRBD1 matches 9 bases. Germline CDR1 reads SNHLY; CDR2 reads FYNNEI. With 6 bases clipped from V and 6 bases from J, the junction kept 5 bases outside the gene matches. The CDR3 consists of 13 residues. The CDR3 loop reads CASSLDRGAEAFF. CDR3 DNA: TGTGCCAGCAGCCTAGACAGGGGGGCTGAAGCTTTCTTT.

The DNA of the CDR3 is TGTGCCAGCACCAAGTCAGGAGACGGAAACACCATATATTTT. Translating gives CASTKSGDGNTIYF. V is TRBV6-5 and J is TRBJ1-3; D unresolved. The CDR3 runs to 14 residues. Trimming pared 7 bases from V and 4 bases from J, leaving 14 bases between. Germline V lookup: CDR1 MNHEY, CDR2 SVGAGI.

The chain recombines TRBV28 with TRBJ2-5; 10 bases align to TRBD1. Trimming removed 6 bases from V and 6 bases from J; junction bases left unmatched: 7. The CDR3 is 14 amino acids. Germline V lookup: CDR1 MDHEN, CDR2 SYDVKM. Here the CDR3 DNA reads TGTGCCAGCAGCCTGACAGGGGGCGGGAAGACCCAGTACTTC. As protein: CASSLTGGGKTQYF.

The chain carries TRBV19 and TRBJ1-2; D possibly corresponds to TRBD1 (5 bases). This CDR3 is built from 13 residues. Germline lookup yields CDR1 LNHDA and CDR2 SQIVND (reference sequence). Between the trimmed V and J ends, which lost 4 bases and 4 bases, there was a span of 10 bases. CDR3 in DNA: TGTGCCAGTAGTAATCAGGGTCCCTATGGCTACACCTTC. Translated: CASSNQGPYGYTF.

A single count supports this clone. The V gene is TRBV28, the J gene TRBJ2-6; D perhaps matches TRBD1 (6 bases). The CDR3 length is 14 residues. V was clipped by 6 bases and J by 1 base, with 7 bases between them. CDR1 is MDHEN, CDR2 SYDVKM, per germline. The chain's CDR3 is CASRDSSGANVLTF. The CDR3 nucleotides read TGTGCCAGCAGGGACAGTTCTGGGGCCAACGTCCTGACTTTC.

The chain carries TRBV5-1 and TRBJ1-5, with D unclear. V was pared by 0 bases and J by 1 base, with 5 bases between. The germline CDR1 and CDR2 sequences are SGHRS and YFSETQ. The CDR3 loop spans 14 amino acids. The DNA of the CDR3 is TGCGCCAGCAGCTTGGGAGGGAGCAATCAGCCCCAGCATTTT. Protein product: CASSLGGSNQPQHF.

V and J are TRBV3-1 (or the pseudogene TRBV3-2) and TRBJ1-2; no clear D. Trimming removed 3 bases at V and 6 bases at J, with 11 bases between. CDR1 and CDR2 (germline): LGHDT, YNNKEL (reference sequence). The CDR3 covers 13 residues. CDR3 sequence (DNA): TGTGCCAGCAGCCAGCAGTCCGGGGATGGCTACACCTTC. As protein: CASSQQSGDGYTF.